These T cell receptor beta chains were read from a single sample in a study of cytomegalovirus exposure and HLA in healthy donors. Data came from immunoSEQ multiplex PCR; TCRdb stores just in-frame clones and leaves some out. The sample yields roughly 56,000 clones, 90% to 95% seen once. The sample was PBMCs. Source of these receptors: a woman aged 25 to 39 in good health and CMV-seronegative. Each CDR3 is given with its conserved first and last residue. The order of the fields is J gene, clone size, V gene, D gene, CDR3 protein, CDR3 DNA. The D gene is left open where the match is weak. The listing skips clone size in some rows; elsewhere it reads once, few, many or a size class.

TRBJ1-5 . TRBV6-5 . CASSYSGGNQPQHF TGTGCCAGCAGTTATTCGGGTGGCAATCAGCCCCAGCATTTT
TRBJ1-4 . TRBV9 TRBD1 CASSVIGGVDEKLFF TGTGCCAGCAGCGTAATAGGGGGCGTAGATGAAAAACTGTTTTTT
TRBJ2-1 . TRBV14 TRBD2 CASSPRTSGRHEQFF TGTGCCAGCAGTCCCCGGACTAGCGGGAGGCATGAGCAGTTCTTC
TRBJ1-4 . TRBV28 . CASMDGAGEKLFF TGTGCCTCCATGGATGGGGCTGGTGAAAAACTGTTTTTT
TRBJ1-2 once TRBV7-2 . CASSFATENYGYTF TGTGCCAGCAGTTTTGCGACAGAGAACTATGGCTACACCTTC
TRBJ1-1 once TRBV7-3 . CASSRGTGSSEAFF TGTGCCAGCAGCCGGGGGACTGGTTCCTCTGAAGCTTTCTTT
TRBJ2-1 . TRBV9 TRBD2 CASSPQIGSVTSGVSSYNEQFF TGTGCCAGCAGCCCTCAAATCGGGTCGGTGACTAGCGGGGTTAGCTCCTACAATGAGCAGTTCTTC
TRBJ1-2 . TRBV18 TRBD1 CASSPLQGSGYTF TGTGCCAGCTCACCTTTACAGGGGTCTGGCTACACCTTC
TRBJ2-1 few TRBV19 . CASSPKLVDYNEQFF TGTGCCAGTAGTCCTAAACTGGTCGACTACAATGAGCAGTTCTTC
TRBJ2-1 . TRBV7-8 TRBD2 CASSLVHRDMVAGARDEQFF TGTGCCAGCAGCTTAGTTCACAGGGATATGGTAGCGGGAGCCCGGGATGAGCAGTTCTTC
TRBJ2-3 . TRBV15 TRBD1 CATSGLQGADTQYF TGTGCCACCAGCGGACTTCAGGGGGCAGATACGCAGTATTTT
TRBJ2-7 . TRBV5-1 TRBD2 CASSTRGLADSYEQYF TGCGCCAGCAGCACGAGGGGACTAGCGGACTCCTACGAGCAGTACTTC
TRBJ2-7 . TRBV5-5 TRBD1 CASSWGTVEGEQYF TGTGCCAGCAGCTGGGGGACAGTTGAGGGTGAGCAGTACTTC
TRBJ1-1 once TRBV5-1 . CASSLVESTEAFF TGCGCCAGCAGCTTGGTGGAGAGCACTGAAGCTTTCTTT
TRBJ2-1 . TRBV7-8 . CASSLVVRRNTPYNEQFF TGTGCCAGCAGCTTAGTAGTTCGGCGGAACACTCCATACAATGAGCAGTTCTTC
TRBJ2-1 . TRBV19 TRBD1 CAIANPRGTGSSNEQFF TGTGCCATCGCTAACCCCCGCGGGACAGGGAGTTCGAATGAGCAGTTCTTC